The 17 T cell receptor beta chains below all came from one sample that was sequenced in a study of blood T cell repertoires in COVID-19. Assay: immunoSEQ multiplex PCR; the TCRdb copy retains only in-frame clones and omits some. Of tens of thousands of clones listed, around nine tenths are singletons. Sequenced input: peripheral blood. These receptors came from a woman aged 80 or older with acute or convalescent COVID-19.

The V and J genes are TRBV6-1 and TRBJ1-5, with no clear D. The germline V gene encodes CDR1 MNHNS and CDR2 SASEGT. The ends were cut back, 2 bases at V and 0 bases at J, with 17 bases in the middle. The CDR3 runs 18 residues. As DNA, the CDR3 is TGTGCCAGCAGTGAACCGTGGCAGGCCCTATATAGCAATCAGCCCCAGCATTTT. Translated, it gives CASSEPWQALYSNQPQHF.

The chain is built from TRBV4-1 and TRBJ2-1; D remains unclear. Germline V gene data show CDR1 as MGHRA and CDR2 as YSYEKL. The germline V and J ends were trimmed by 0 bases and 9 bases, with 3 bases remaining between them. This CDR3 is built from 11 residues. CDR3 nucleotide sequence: TGCGCCAGCAGCCAAGACGGTGAGCAGTTCTTC. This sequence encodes CASSQDGEQFF.

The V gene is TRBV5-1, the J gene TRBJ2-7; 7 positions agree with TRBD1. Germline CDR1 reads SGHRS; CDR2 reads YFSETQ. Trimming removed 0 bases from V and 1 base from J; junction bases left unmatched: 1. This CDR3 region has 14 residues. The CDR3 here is CASSLAGGSYEQYV. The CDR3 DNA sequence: TGCGCCAGCAGCTTGGCAGGGGGATCCTACGAGCAGTACGTC.

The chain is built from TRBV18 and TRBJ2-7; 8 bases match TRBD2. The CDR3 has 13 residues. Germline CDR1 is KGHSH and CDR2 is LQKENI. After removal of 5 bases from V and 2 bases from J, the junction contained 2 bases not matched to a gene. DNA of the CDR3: TGTGCCAGCTCAAGCGGGGGAACCTACGAGCAGTACTTC. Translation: CASSSGGTYEQYF.

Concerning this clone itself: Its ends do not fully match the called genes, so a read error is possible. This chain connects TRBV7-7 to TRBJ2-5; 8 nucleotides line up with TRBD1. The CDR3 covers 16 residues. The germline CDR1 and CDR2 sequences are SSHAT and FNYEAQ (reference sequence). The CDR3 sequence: CASSFPSGQGGETQYF. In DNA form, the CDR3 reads TGTGCTAGCAGCTTCCCATCCGGACAGGGAGGCGAGACCCAGTACTTC.

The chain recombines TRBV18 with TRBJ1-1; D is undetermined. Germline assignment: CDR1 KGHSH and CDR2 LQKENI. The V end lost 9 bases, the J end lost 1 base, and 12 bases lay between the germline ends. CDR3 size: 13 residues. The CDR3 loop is CASQNVRNTEAFF. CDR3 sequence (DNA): TGTGCCAGTCAGAACGTCCGGAACACTGAAGCTTTCTTT.

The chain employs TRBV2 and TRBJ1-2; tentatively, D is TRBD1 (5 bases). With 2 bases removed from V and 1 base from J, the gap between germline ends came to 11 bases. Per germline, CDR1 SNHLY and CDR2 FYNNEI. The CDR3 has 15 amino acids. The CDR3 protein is CASSERAGINYGYTF. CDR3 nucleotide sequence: TGTGCCAGCAGTGAAAGGGCAGGGATTAACTATGGCTACACCTTC.

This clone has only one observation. The CDR3 reads CASSQVFDSEAFF. As DNA, the CDR3 is TGTGCCAGCAGCCAAGTCTTCGACTCTGAAGCTTTCTTT. The chain recombines TRBV4-2 with TRBJ1-1; D gene uncertain. This CDR3 has 13 residues. CDR1 and CDR2 (germline): LGHNA, YNFKEQ. V lost 1 base and J 6 bases, leaving 9 bases between the germline ends.

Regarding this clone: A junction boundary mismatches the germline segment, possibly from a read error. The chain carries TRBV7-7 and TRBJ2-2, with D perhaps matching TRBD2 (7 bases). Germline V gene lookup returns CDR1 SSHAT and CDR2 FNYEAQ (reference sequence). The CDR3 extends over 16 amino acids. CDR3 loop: CASSFAGASNTGELFF. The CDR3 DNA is TGTGCTAGCAGCTTTGCGGGGGCCTCAAACACCGGGGAGCTGTTTTTT.

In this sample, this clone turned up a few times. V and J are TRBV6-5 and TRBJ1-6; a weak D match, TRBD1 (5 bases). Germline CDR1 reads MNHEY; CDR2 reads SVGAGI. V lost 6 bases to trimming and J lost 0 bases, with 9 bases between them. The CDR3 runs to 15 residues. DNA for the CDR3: TGTGCCAGCAGAGGGGCAAGCTCCTATAATTCACCCCTCCACTTT. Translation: CASRGASSYNSPLHF.

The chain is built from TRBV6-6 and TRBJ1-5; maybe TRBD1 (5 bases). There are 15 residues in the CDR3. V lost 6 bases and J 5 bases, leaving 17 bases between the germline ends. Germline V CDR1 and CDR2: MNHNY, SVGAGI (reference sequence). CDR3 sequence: CASRLLPGRDQPQHF. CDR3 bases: TGTGCCAGCAGATTACTTCCAGGGAGGGATCAGCCCCAGCATTTT.

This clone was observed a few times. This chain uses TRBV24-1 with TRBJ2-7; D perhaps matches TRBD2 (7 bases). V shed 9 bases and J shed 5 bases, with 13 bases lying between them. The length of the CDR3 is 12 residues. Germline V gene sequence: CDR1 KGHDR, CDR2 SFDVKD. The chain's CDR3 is CATLWGGNEQYV. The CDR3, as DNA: TGTGCCACCTTATGGGGGGGCAACGAGCAGTACGTC.

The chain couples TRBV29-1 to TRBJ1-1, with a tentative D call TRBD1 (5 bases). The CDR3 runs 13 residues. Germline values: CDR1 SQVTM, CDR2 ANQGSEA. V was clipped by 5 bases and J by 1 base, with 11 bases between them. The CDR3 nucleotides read TGCAGCGTTTCACAGGACCCGAACACTGAAGCTTTCTTT. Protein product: CSVSQDPNTEAFF.

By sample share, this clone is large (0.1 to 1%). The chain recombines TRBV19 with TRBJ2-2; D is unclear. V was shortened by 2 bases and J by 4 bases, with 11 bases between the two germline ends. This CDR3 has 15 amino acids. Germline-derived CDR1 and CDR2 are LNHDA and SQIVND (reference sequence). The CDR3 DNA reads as TGTGCCAGTAGTATATCTAACAGCCCCACCGGGGAGCTGTTTTTT. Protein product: CASSISNSPTGELFF. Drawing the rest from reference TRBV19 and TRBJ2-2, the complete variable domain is DGGITQSPKYLFRKEGQNVTLSCEQNLNHDAMYWYRQDPGQGLRLIYYSQIVNDFQKGDIAEGYSVSREKKESFPLTVTSAQKNPTAFYLCASSISNSPTGELFFGEGSRLTVL.

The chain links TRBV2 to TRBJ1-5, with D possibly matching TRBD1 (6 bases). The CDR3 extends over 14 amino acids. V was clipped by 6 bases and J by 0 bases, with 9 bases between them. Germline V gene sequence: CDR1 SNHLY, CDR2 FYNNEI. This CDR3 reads CASSGQHSNQPQHF. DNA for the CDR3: TGTGCCAGCAGCGGACAGCATAGCAATCAGCCCCAGCATTTT.

This chain's CDR3 is CASSPQGGGNQPQHF. For the CDR3, the DNA is TGCGCCAGCAGCCCCCAGGGTGGTGGCAATCAGCCCCAGCATTTT. The J gene is TRBJ1-5, the V gene TRBV5-1; perhaps TRBD1 as D (5 bases). V was shortened by 4 bases and J by 2 bases, with 13 bases between the two germline ends. Looked up from germline, CDR1 is SGHRS and CDR2 is YFSETQ. This CDR3 spans 15 amino acids.

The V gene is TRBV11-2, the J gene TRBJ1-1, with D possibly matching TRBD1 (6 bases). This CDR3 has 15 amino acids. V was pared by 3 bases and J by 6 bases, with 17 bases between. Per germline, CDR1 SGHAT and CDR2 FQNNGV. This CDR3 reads CASSFRGWGLAEAFF. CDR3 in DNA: TGTGCCAGCAGCTTCAGGGGATGGGGCCTCGCTGAAGCTTTCTTT.